The 10 T cell receptor beta chains below all came from one sample that was sequenced in a study of cytomegalovirus exposure and HLA in healthy donors. A multiplex PCR was run with 60 Vbeta primers and 13 Jbeta primers. Assay: immunoSEQ multiplex PCR; the TCRdb copy retains only in-frame clones and omits some. The table for this sample gives more than 100,000 clones. Sequences were obtained from PBMCs. The receptors were sampled from a man in his late teens or twenties in good health and CMV-seronegative.

In nucleotides, the CDR3 is TGCGCCAGCAGCCTAACCGACGGGAGCTCCTATAATTCACCCCTCCACTTT. It codes for CASSLTDGSSYNSPLHF. The chain combines TRBV4-1 with TRBJ1-6; the D is unclear. Trimming left V 4 bases short and J 0 bases short, with 13 bases between. Germline V CDR1 and CDR2: MGHRA, YSYEKL. The CDR3 is 17 amino acids.

This CDR3 is CACATYSGAKDTQYF. The CDR3 DNA sequence: TGTGCCTGCGCTACATATTCTGGGGCGAAAGATACGCAGTATTTT. The chain recombines TRBV6-6 with TRBJ2-3; weak D call: TRBD1 (5 bases). There are 15 residues in the CDR3. The germline V gene has CDR1 MNHNY and CDR2 SVGAGI (reference sequence). V was cut by 11 bases and J by 5 bases, with 23 bases left in between.

The chain joins TRBV28 to TRBJ2-7; 7 bases fit TRBD1. CDR3 size: 15 residues. V dropped 6 bases and J dropped 6; count of bases not matched to a gene: 14. Germline values: CDR1 MDHEN, CDR2 SYDVKM. CDR3 region: CASRKQGQPRGEQYF. Here the CDR3 DNA reads TGTGCCAGCAGGAAACAGGGACAGCCCCGGGGCGAGCAGTACTTC.

The rearrangement joins TRBV5-1 to TRBJ2-1, with 11 nucleotides matching TRBD1. Germline V CDR1 and CDR2: SGHRS, YFSETQ. The V segment lost 5 bases and the J segment 3 bases; nucleotides outside the gene matches: 4. The CDR3 is made up of 15 amino acids. The CDR3: CASSFGTGGYNEQFF. The DNA of the CDR3 is TGCGCCAGCAGTTTCGGGACAGGGGGCTACAATGAGCAGTTCTTC. The full variable domain, in which reference TRBV5-1 and TRBJ2-1 provide the parts outside the CDR3, is KAGVTQTPRYLIKTRGQQVTLSCSPISGHRSVSWYQQTPGQGLQFLFEYFSETQRNKGNFPGRFSGRQFSNSRSEMNVSTLELGDSALYLCASSFGTGGYNEQFFGPGTRLTVL.

This chain connects TRBV5-1 to TRBJ2-7; D is undetermined. Looked up from germline, CDR1 is SGHRS and CDR2 is YFSETQ. This CDR3 comprises 11 residues. V was clipped by 5 bases and J by 8 bases, with 11 bases between them. CDR3 loop: CASRRLEKQYF. The CDR3 DNA is TGCGCCAGCAGAAGATTGGAGAAGCAGTACTTC.

The CDR3: CASSIIGQGLNEQYF. The CDR3 DNA sequence: TGTGCCAGTAGTATTATAGGACAGGGTTTAAACGAGCAGTACTTC. The chain links TRBV19 to TRBJ2-7; 8 nucleotides line up with TRBD1. The CDR3 is 15 amino acids. V lost 3 bases, J lost 5 bases, and 9 bases stayed unmatched. Germline V lookup: CDR1 LNHDA, CDR2 SQIVND (reference sequence).

The chain links TRBV19 to TRBJ2-1; weak D call: TRBD1 (6 bases). V was pared by 6 bases and J by 3 bases, with 18 bases between. Looked up from germline, CDR1 is LNHDA and CDR2 is SQIVND (reference sequence). CDR3 length: 16 amino acids. CDR3 amino acids: CASSGSQTGNYNEQFF. The CDR3 nucleotides are TGTGCCAGTAGCGGATCTCAAACAGGGAACTACAATGAGCAGTTCTTC.

This rearrangement joins TRBV21-1 to TRBJ2-7; the DNA was not compared with TRBD1, the D call given in the table. TRBV21-1 counts as a pseudogene. The CDR3 covers 16 residues. The CDR3 DNA reads as TGTGCCAGCAGCAAAGTCCCCTATGACAGGTCCTACGAGCAGTACTTC. Translating gives CASSKVPYDRSYEQYF.

This chain links TRBV7-9 with TRBJ2-2; no firm D call. Germline assignment: CDR1 SEHNR and CDR2 FQNEAQ (reference sequence). V lost 5 bases and J lost 1, with 14 bases in between. The CDR3 consists of 16 residues. This CDR3 is CASSLTSILNTGELFF. The CDR3 DNA sequence: TGTGCCAGCAGCCTCACCTCTATACTGAACACCGGGGAGCTGTTTTTT.

This chain joins TRBV4-2 and TRBJ2-2, with TRBD2 matching 10 bases. CDR3 size: 16 residues. Germline lookup yields CDR1 LGHNA and CDR2 YNFKEQ. Trimming took 0 bases from V and 4 from J; bases not matched to a gene: 2. The CDR3, as DNA: TGTGCCAGCAGCCAAGAGGGGACTAGCGTCACCGGGGAGCTGTTTTTT. Its protein is CASSQEGTSVTGELFF.